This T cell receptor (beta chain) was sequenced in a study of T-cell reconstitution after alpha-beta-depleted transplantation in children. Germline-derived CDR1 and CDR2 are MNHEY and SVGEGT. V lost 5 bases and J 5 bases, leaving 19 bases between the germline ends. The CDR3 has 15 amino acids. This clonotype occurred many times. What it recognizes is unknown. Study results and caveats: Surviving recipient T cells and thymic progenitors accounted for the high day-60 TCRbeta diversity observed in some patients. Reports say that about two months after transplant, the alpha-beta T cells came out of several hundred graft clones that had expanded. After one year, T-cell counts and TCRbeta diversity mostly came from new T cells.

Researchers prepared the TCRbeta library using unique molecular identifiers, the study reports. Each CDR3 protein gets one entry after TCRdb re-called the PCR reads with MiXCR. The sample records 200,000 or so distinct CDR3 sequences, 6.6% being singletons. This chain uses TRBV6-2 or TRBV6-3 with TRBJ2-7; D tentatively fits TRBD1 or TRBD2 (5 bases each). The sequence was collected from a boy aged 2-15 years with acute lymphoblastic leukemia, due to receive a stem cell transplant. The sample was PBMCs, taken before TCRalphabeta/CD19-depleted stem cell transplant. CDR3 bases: TGTGCCAGCAGTCCAGAGGGGAGATCGAGGAACGAGCAGTACTTC. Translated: CASSPEGRSRNEQYF.